The clone carrying this T cell receptor beta chain was recorded many times. The data belong to a study of regulatory T cells in long-lasting Graves disease. Libraries of TCR beta came from iRepertoire HTBI primers plus Arm-PCR of CDR3 regions. In TCRdb, the multiplex PCR reads were re-called with MiXCR into one record per CDR3 protein. The table has around 480,000 distinct CDR3 sequences, roughly 16% seen once. V lost 4 bases and J lost 5, with 12 bases in between. The CDR3 has 14 amino acids. Germline-derived CDR1 and CDR2 are MNHEY and SVGAGI. Time point reported: newly diagnosed GD, antithyroid drugs for less than 3 months. Isolated PBMC RNA provided the starting material for the TCR library. The source of the patients was an endocrinology department in Xi'an, China. Separately, the same data were catalogued under a study of T cells in Graves' hyperthyroidism and ophthalmopathy.

The chain couples TRBV6-5 to TRBJ1-5; D is uncertain. The source is a man aged 40-50 years with Graves disease. The material was peripheral blood mononuclear cells (PBMCs), obtained at new diagnosis, from a patient treated with antithyroid drugs. The CDR3 DNA sequence: TGTGCCAGCAGTTTTGCTGGGGAGTATCAGCCCCAGCATTTT. Encoded protein: CASSFAGEYQPQHF.